Below, 13 T cell receptor beta chains from the same sample are listed, as sequenced in a study of T cell clonality in common variable immunodeficiency. Method: immunoSEQ multiplex PCR; TCRdb's copy keeps in-frame clones and lacks some. This sample carries some 30,000 clones, none of them present only once. Regarding the study as a whole: Common variable immunodeficiency TCR beta sequences reportedly had fewer deletions and N-nucleotide insertions.

Their cognate antigens are unknown. Specimen: peripheral blood mononuclear cells. These receptor sequences come from a human donor with common variable immunodeficiency.

This clone was counted between two and nine times. The CDR3 end lies 3 residues beyond the end of the read and is filled in from the germline J gene. This chain connects TRBV19 to TRBJ1-1; D is perhaps TRBD1 (5 bases). The germline CDR1 and CDR2 sequences are LNHDA and SQIVND (reference sequence). The CDR3 has 13 residues. The V end was cut by 7 bases, the J end by 3 bases, with 12 bases between. The covered CDR3 bases are TGTGCCAGTAAGGAGAAAGGGGACACTGAA. This translates into CASKEKGDTE. The whole CDR3 protein is CASKEKGDTEAFF.

This clone showed up just a few times. The read finishes 3 residues shy of the CDR3 end, and the germline J gene is used to complete it. V and J are TRBV5-1 and TRBJ2-3, with D unclear. The V gene's germline CDR1 is SGHRS and CDR2 YFSETQ. The CDR3 spans 16 residues. The V end was cut by 0 bases, the J end by 0 bases, with 11 bases between. Partial CDR3 DNA: TGCGCCAGCAGCTTGGGAGCCTTTTCTAGCACAGATACG. Its translation is CASSLGAFSSTDT. The full CDR3 protein reads CASSLGAFSSTDTQYF.

Ten or more counts support this clone. Read coverage stops 3 residues before the CDR3 terminus; the germline J gene supplies the remainder. V and J are TRBV5-6 and TRBJ1-6; D gene ambiguous. This CDR3 is 15 amino acids long. Germline loops: CDR1 SGHDT, CDR2 YYEEEE. Trimming removed 0 bases at V and 10 bases at J, with 14 bases between. The part of the CDR3 DNA that was read is TGTGCCAGCAGCTTGGGTCATCCTAGGAGCTCACCC. Translated: CASSLGHPRSSP. The CDR3 in full is CASSLGHPRSSPLHF.

By share, this clone ranks as medium-sized. Read data end 3 residues before the CDR3 end; the end is taken from the germline J gene. The chain carries TRBV20-1 and TRBJ2-2, with D maybe TRBD2 (6 bases). The CDR3 has 13 amino acids. Germline V gives CDR1 DFQATT, CDR2 SNEGSKA (reference sequence). V lost 4 bases to trimming and J lost 7 bases, with 13 bases between them. CDR3 DNA (partial): TGCAGTGCTAATTCGGGAGCGGTCGGGGAG. This codes for CSANSGAVGE. The complete CDR3 protein is CSANSGAVGELFF.

About this clone itself: The missing CDR3 end, 3 residues past where the read stops, is filled in from the germline J gene. This chain uses TRBV2 with TRBJ1-5, with D uncertain. Trimming took off 4 bases at V and 5 bases at J, with 12 bases between the two ends. Per germline, CDR1 SNHLY and CDR2 FYNNEI. The CDR3 has 14 amino acids. The DNA read from the CDR3 is TGTGCCAGCAGTGTTTCGCCAGACTATCAGCCC. Amino acids: CASSVSPDYQP. The complete CDR3 protein is CASSVSPDYQPQHF. The entire variable domain, with the rest obtained from reference TRBV2 and TRBJ1-5, is as follows: EPEVTQTPSHQVTQMGQEVILRCVPISNHLYFYWYRQILGQKVEFLVSFYNNEISEKSEIFDDQFSVERPDGSNFTLKIRSTKLEDSAMYFCASSVSPDYQPQHFGDGTRLSIL.

With respect to this clone: The read ends 3 residues shy of where the CDR3 ends; the end is completed using the germline J gene. The V call is TRBV2, the J call TRBJ2-5; tentative D call: TRBD1 (7 bases). Germline V lookup: CDR1 SNHLY, CDR2 FYNNEI. The CDR3 sequence is 16 residues long. Trimming took 6 bases from V and 5 from J, leaving 22 bases between them. CDR3 DNA (partial): TGTGCCAGCAGAGGGGGAGGACAGGCACCCTGGGAGACC. Encoded protein: CASRGGGQAPWET. Given in full, the CDR3 is CASRGGGQAPWETQYF.

This clone came up many times. The CDR3 end is not reached by the read, which stops 3 residues before it; the germline J gene fills it in. The V and J genes are TRBV7-8 and TRBJ2-3; 7 nucleotides align to TRBD2. Germline lookup yields CDR1 SGHVS and CDR2 FQNEAQ. V dropped 5 bases and J dropped 2; count of bases not matched to a gene: 7. The CDR3 is 15 residues long. Incomplete CDR3 DNA: TGTGCCAGCAGCCAAAGGGACTATTTCACAGATACG. The encoded protein is CASSQRDYFTDT. The whole CDR3 sequence reads CASSQRDYFTDTQYF.

This clone appeared a few times. The part of the CDR3 DNA that was read is TGTGCCAGCAGCTTGGCGACAGGGACCTATGGC. Its protein product is CASSLATGTYG. The complete CDR3 protein is CASSLATGTYGYTF. V gene TRBV7-6 combines with J gene TRBJ1-2, with TRBD1 matching over 7 bases. From the germline J gene comes the end of the CDR3, since the read stops 3 residues before it. V lost 3 bases, J lost 4 bases, and 5 bases stayed unmatched. Looked up from germline, CDR1 is SGHVS and CDR2 is FNYEAQ. The CDR3 is made up of 14 amino acids.

In its sample, this clone was seen a few times. The CDR3 end falls 3 residues outside the read, so it is completed with the germline J gene. This chain links TRBV19 with TRBJ1-5, with D hard to call. V shed 3 bases and J shed 4 bases, with 10 bases lying between them. The germline V gene has CDR1 LNHDA and CDR2 SQIVND (reference sequence). This CDR3 is 14 amino acids long. The sequenced part of the CDR3 DNA is TGTGCCAGTAGTATTTATATCGGTAATCAGCCC. Protein: CASSIYIGNQP. Given in full, the CDR3 is CASSIYIGNQPQHF. Looking up the rest from reference TRBV19 and TRBJ1-5 gives the full variable domain: DGGITQSPKYLFRKEGQNVTLSCEQNLNHDAMYWYRQDPGQGLRLIYYSQIVNDFQKGDIAEGYSVSREKKESFPLTVTSAQKNPTAFYLCASSIYIGNQPQHFGDGTRLSIL.

Points on this clone: The sequence runs out 3 residues before the end of the CDR3; the remainder is reconstructed from the germline J gene. This chain uses TRBV19 with TRBJ1-2; TRBD1 is a possible D gene (6 bases). Between the trimmed V and J ends, which lost 7 bases and 6 bases, there was a span of 15 bases. The CDR3 runs to 13 residues. Germline CDR1 LNHDA, CDR2 SQIVND (reference sequence). The part of the CDR3 DNA that was read is TGTGCCAGTATCGGGACAAAACCAGATGGC. The encoded protein is CASIGTKPDG. The entire CDR3 reads CASIGTKPDGYTF.

In its sample, this clone was seen a few times. Read coverage stops 3 residues before the CDR3 terminus; the germline J gene supplies the remainder. The V and J genes are TRBV13 and TRBJ2-5, with D possibly TRBD2 on 6 matching bases. Trimming left V 3 bases short and J 5 bases short, with 10 bases between. Germline loops: CDR1 PRHDT, CDR2 FYEKMQ (reference sequence). There are 13 residues in the CDR3. CDR3 protein: CASSFRGSETQYF. Incomplete CDR3 DNA: TGTGCCAGCAGCTTCCGGGGGAGTGAGACC.

This clone showed up just a few times. Read coverage stops 3 residues before the CDR3 terminus; the germline J gene supplies the remainder. This chain links TRBV7-9 with TRBJ1-2, with unresolved D. V was shortened by 5 bases and J by 4 bases, with 17 bases between the two germline ends. Germline-derived CDR1 and CDR2 are SEHNR and FQNEAQ (reference sequence). This CDR3 is built from 15 residues. CDR3 DNA, as far as it was read: TGTGCCAGCAGCCAAGAAGGCGGACTGAGCTATGGC. Encoded protein: CASSQEGGLSYG. The entire CDR3 sequence reads CASSQEGGLSYGYTF.

This clone was observed many times. The read finishes 3 residues shy of the CDR3 end, and the germline J gene is used to complete it. The chain carries TRBV14 and TRBJ2-1; TRBD2 might be the D (6 bases). The CDR3 runs to 16 residues. Germline CDR1 SGHDN, CDR2 FVKESK. V dropped 0 bases and J dropped 6 bases, with 15 bases sitting between them. The CDR3 sequence: CASSQDYQGLLNEQFF. The sequenced CDR3 bases are TGTGCCAGCAGCCAAGATTATCAGGGACTTCTCAATGAG.